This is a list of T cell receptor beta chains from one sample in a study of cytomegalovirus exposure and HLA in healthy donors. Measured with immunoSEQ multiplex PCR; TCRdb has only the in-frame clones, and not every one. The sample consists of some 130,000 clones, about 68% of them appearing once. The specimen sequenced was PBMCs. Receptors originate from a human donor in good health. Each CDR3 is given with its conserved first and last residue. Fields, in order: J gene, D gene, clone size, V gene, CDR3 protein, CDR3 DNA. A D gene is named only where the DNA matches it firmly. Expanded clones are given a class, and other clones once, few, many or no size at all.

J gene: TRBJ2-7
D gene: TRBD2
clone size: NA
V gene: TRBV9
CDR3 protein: CASSLTGTSGTYEQYF
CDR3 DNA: TGTGCCAGCAGCCTTACCGGGACTAGCGGCACCTACGAGCAGTACTTC

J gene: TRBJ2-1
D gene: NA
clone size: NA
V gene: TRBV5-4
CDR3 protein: CASSPRGRAWDEQFF
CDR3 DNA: TGTGCCAGCAGCCCTAGGGGGAGGGCCTGGGATGAGCAGTTCTTC

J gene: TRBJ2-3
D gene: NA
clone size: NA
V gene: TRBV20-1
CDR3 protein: CSARDTPSQYF
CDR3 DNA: TGCAGTGCTAGGGACACCCCCTCGCAGTATTTT

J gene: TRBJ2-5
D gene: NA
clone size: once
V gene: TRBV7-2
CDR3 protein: CATSGTSASGTQYF
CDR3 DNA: TGTGCCACGAGCGGGACATCTGCGTCGGGGACCCAGTACTTC

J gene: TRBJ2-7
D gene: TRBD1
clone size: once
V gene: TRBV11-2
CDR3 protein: CASSLARQGSYEQYF
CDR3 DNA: TGTGCCAGCAGCTTAGCCCGACAGGGTTCCTACGAGCAGTACTTC

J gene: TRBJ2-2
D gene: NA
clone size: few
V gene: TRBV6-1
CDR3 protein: CASRSGNTGELFF
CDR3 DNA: TGTGCCAGCAGATCGGGGAACACCGGGGAGCTGTTTTTT

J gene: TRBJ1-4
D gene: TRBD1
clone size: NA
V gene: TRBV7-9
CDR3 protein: CASSTRQGTDEKLFF
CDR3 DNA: TGTGCCAGCAGCACCCGACAGGGCACAGATGAAAAACTGTTTTTT

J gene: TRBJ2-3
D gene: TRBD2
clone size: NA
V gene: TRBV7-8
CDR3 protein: CASSFLAGTDTQYF
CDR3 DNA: TGTGCCAGCAGCTTCCTAGCGGGCACAGATACGCAGTATTTT

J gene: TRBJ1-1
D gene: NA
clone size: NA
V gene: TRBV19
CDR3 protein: CASREAGLNTEAFF
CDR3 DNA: TGTGCCAGTAGAGAGGCGGGGCTGAACACTGAAGCTTTCTTT

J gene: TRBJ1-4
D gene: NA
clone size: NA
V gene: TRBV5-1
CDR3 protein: CASSSSEGTNEKLFF
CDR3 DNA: TGCGCCAGCAGCTCCTCAGAGGGAACTAATGAAAAACTGTTTTTT

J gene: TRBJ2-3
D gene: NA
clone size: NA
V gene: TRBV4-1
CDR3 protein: CASSQDPPGSYTDTQYF
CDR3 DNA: TGCGCCAGCAGCCAAGACCCTCCCGGGAGTTACACAGATACGCAGTATTTT

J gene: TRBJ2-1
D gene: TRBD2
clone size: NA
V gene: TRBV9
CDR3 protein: CASSVASGVYNEQFF
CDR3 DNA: TGTGCCAGCAGCGTAGCTAGCGGGGTCTACAATGAGCAGTTCTTC

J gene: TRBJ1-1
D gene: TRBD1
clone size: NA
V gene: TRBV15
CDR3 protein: CATSRTGAVNQGNTEAFF
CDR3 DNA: TGTGCCACCAGCAGGACAGGGGCCGTCAACCAAGGAAACACTGAAGCTTTCTTT

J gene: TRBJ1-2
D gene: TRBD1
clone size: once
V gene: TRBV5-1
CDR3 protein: CASSMEQGANGYTF
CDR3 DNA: TGCGCCAGCAGCATGGAACAGGGGGCGAATGGCTACACCTTC

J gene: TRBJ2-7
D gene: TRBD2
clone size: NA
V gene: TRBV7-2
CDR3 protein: CASSFYLTSGSYEQYF
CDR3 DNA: TGTGCCAGCAGCTTCTATTTGACTAGCGGCTCCTACGAGCAGTACTTC

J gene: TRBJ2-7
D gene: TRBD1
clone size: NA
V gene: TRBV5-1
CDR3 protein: CASSSGTGGREQYF
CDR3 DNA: TGCGCCAGCAGCTCAGGGACAGGGGGTCGGGAGCAGTACTTC

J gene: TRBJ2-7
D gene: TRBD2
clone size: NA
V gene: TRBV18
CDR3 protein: CASSPSLLASGSPLSHEQYF
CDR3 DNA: TGTGCCAGCTCACCTTCTCTCTTGGCTAGCGGGAGCCCGTTGAGCCACGAGCAGTACTTC

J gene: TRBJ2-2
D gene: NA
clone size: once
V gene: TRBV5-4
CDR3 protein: CASRPGNTGELFF
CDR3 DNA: TGTGCCAGCAGACCCGGGAACACCGGGGAGCTGTTTTTT

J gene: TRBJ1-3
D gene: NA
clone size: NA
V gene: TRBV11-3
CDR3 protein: CASVLLCGDTIYF
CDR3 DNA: TGTGCCAGCGTCCTCCTTTGCGGTGACACCATATATTTT

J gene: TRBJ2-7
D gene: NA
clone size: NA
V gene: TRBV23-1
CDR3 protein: CASLVRTKSSYEQYF
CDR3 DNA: TGCGCCAGCCTGGTAAGGACAAAATCCTCCTACGAGCAGTACTTC

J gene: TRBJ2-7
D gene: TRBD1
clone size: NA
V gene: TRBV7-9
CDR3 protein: CASSLPSLDRGREQYF
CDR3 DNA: TGTGCCAGCAGCTTACCCAGCCTGGACAGGGGGCGTGAGCAGTACTTC

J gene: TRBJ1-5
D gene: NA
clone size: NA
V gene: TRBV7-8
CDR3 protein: CASSLGRDQPQHF
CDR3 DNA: TGTGCCAGCAGCCTTGGTAGAGATCAGCCCCAGCATTTT

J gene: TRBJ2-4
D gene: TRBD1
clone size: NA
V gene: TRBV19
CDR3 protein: CASSPSGGLAKNIQYF
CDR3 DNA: TGTGCCAGTAGTCCCTCAGGGGGCTTAGCCAAAAACATTCAGTACTTC

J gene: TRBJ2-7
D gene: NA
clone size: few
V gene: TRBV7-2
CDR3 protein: CASSSPGSVEQYF
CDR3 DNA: TGTGCCAGCAGCTCCCCCGGGTCGGTCGAGCAGTACTTC

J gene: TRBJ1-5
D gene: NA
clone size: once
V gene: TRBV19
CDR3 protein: CASSARVSNQPQHF
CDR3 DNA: TGTGCCAGTAGTGCGCGGGTCAGCAATCAGCCCCAGCATTTT

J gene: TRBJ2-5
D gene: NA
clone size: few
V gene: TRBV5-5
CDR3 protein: CASSRLLQETQYF
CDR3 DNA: TGTGCCAGCAGCCGACTACTCCAAGAGACCCAGTACTTC

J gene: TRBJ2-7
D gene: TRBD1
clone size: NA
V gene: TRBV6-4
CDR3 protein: CASSETPRGEQYF
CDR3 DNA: TGTGCCAGCAGTGAGACACCCAGGGGGGAGCAGTACTTC

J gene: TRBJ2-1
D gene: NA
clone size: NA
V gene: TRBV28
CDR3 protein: CASSLDGTPGVDEQFF
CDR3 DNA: TGTGCCAGCAGTTTAGATGGGACTCCCGGGGTCGATGAGCAGTTCTTC

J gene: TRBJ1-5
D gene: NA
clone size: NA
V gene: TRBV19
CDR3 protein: CASSIFGREGRQPQHF
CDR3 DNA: TGTGCCAGTAGTATCTTTGGGCGGGAGGGAAGACAGCCCCAGCATTTT

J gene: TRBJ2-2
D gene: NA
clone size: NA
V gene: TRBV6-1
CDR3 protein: CASSGRGLRTGELFF
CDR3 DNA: TGTGCCAGCAGTGGGCGGGGTTTGAGGACCGGGGAGCTGTTTTTT

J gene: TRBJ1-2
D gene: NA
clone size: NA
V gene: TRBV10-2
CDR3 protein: CASSGGPGEGYTF
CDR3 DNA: TGCGCCAGCAGTGGGGGCCCAGGGGAAGGCTACACCTTC

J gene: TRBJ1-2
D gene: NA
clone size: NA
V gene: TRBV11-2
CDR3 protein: CASSPSQEGYGYTF
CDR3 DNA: TGTGCCAGCAGCCCCAGCCAGGAAGGCTATGGCTACACCTTC

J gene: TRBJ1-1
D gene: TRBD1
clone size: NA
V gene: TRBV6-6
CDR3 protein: CASREDRFGVAFF
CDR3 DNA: TGTGCCAGCAGAGAGGACAGGTTCGGCGTAGCTTTCTTT

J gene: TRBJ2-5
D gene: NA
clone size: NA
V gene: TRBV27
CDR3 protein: CASSPLTGQETQYF
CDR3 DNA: TGTGCCAGCAGTCCACTGACGGGACAAGAGACCCAGTACTTC

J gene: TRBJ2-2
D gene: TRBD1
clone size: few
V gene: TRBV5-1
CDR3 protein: CASSWTGTGSLSAAELFF
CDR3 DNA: TGCGCCAGCAGCTGGACCGGGACAGGGTCCCTATCGGCGGCGGAGCTGTTTTTT

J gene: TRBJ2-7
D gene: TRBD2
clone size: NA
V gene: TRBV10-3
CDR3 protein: CAISEGLAGVYEQYF
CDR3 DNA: TGTGCCATCAGCGAAGGACTAGCGGGAGTCTACGAGCAGTACTTC

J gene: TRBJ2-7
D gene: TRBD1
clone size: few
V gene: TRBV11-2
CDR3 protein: CASSFSSDGTGAYEQYF
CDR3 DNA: TGTGCCAGCAGCTTCTCCTCGGACGGGACAGGGGCTTACGAGCAGTACTTC

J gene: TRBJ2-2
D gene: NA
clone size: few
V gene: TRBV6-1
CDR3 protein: CASSEDRWRELFF
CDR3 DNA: TGTGCCAGCAGTGAAGACAGGTGGCGGGAGCTGTTTTTT

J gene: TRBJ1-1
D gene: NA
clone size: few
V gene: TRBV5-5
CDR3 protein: CASSAGPEGTEAFF
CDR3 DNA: TGTGCCAGCAGCGCCGGGCCCGAGGGCACTGAAGCTTTCTTT

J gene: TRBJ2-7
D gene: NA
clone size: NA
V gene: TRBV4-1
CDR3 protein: CASSQVPGDIAYEQYF
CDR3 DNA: TGCGCCAGCAGCCAAGTTCCCGGGGACATAGCCTACGAGCAGTACTTC

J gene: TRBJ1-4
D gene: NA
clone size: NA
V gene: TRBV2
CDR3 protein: CASSESHNEKLFF
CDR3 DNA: TGTGCCAGCAGCGAGAGCCATAATGAAAAACTGTTTTTT

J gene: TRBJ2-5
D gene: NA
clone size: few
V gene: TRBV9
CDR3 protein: CASSVHESETQYF
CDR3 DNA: TGTGCCAGCAGCGTTCACGAGTCAGAGACCCAGTACTTC

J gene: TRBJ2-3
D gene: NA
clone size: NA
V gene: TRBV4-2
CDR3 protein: CASSQDPSGSVSTDTQYF
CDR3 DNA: TGTGCCAGCAGCCAAGATCCATCAGGATCCGTCAGCACAGATACGCAGTATTTT

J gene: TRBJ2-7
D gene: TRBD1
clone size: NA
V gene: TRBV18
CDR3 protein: CASSPTMGQTPTEQYF
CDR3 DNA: TGTGCCAGCTCACCTACGATGGGACAGACCCCCACAGAGCAGTACTTC

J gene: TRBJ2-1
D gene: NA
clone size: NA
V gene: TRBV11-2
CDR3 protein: CASSLAAYNEQFF
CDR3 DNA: TGTGCCAGCAGCTTGGCGGCATACAATGAGCAGTTCTTC

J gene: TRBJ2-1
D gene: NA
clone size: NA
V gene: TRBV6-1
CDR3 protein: CASTADSSYNEQFF
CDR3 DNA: TGTGCCAGCACAGCGGACAGCTCCTACAATGAGCAGTTCTTC

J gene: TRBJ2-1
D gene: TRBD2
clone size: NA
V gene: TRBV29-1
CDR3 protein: CSVEDGGLAGGPETNEQFF
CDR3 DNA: TGCAGCGTTGAAGATGGAGGACTAGCGGGAGGGCCGGAGACCAATGAGCAGTTCTTC

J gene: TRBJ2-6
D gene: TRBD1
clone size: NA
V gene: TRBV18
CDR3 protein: CASSGQGALAGANVLTF
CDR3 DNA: TGTGCCAGCTCAGGACAGGGGGCCCTCGCTGGGGCCAACGTCCTGACTTTC

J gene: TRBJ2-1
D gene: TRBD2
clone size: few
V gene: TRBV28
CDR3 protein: CAIKAGADEQFF
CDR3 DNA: TGTGCCATCAAAGCGGGAGCGGATGAGCAGTTCTTC

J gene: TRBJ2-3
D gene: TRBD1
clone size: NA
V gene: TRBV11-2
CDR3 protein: CASSLVLDRASSTDTQYF
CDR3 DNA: TGTGCCAGCAGCTTAGTTCTGGACAGGGCATCTAGCACAGATACGCAGTATTTT

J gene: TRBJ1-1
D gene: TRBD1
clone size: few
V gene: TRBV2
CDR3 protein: CASSYPRGRILNTEAFF
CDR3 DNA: TGTGCCAGCAGTTACCCCAGGGGGCGTATTCTGAACACTGAAGCTTTCTTT

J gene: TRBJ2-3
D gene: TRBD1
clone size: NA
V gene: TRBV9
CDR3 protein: CASSVGAGGLNTQYF
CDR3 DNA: TGTGCCAGCAGCGTAGGGGCAGGGGGCCTAAATACGCAGTATTTT

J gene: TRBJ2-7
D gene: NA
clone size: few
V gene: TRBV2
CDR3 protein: CASSEFQGPYEQYF
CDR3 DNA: TGTGCCAGCAGTGAATTTCAGGGCCCCTACGAGCAGTACTTC

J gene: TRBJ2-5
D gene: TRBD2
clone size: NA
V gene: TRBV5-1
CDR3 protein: CASSSPKTSGSRETQYF
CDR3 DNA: TGCGCCAGCAGCTCCCCAAAGACTAGCGGGAGTCGGGAGACCCAGTACTTC

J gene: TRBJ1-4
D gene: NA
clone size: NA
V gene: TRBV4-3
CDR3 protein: CASSQDTTNEKLFF
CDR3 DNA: TGCGCCAGCAGCCAGGACACCACAAATGAAAAACTGTTTTTT

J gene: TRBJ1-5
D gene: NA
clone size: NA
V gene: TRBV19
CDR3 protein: CASTPLGYGNQPQHF
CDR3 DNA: TGTGCCAGTACCCCGCTGGGCTACGGCAATCAGCCCCAGCATTTT

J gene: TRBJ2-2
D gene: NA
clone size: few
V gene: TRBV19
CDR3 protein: CASSITGRAGELFF
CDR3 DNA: TGTGCCAGTAGTATCACAGGGAGAGCCGGGGAGCTGTTTTTT

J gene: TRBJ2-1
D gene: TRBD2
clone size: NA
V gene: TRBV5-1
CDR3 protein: CASTPGVGRARNEQFF
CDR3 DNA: TGCGCCAGCACCCCGGGAGTCGGGAGGGCCAGGAATGAGCAGTTCTTC

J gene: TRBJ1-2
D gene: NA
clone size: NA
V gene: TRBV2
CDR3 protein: CASSEGQFNYGYTF
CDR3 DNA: TGTGCCAGCAGTGAAGGACAGTTTAACTATGGCTACACCTTC